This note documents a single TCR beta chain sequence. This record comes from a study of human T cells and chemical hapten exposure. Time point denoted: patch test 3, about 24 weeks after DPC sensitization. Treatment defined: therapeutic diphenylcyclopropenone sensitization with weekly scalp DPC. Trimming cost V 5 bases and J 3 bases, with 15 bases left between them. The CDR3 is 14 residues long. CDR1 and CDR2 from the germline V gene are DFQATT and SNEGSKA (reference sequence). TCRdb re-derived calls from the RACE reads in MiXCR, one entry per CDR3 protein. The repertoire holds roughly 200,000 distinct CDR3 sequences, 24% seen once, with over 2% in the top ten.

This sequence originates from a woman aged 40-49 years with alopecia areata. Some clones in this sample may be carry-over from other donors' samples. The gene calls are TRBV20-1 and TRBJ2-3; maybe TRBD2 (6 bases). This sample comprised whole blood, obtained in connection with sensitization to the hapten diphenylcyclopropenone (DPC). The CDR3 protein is CSAGDSGGTDTQYF. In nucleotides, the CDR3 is TGCAGTGCTGGGGACTCTGGTGGGACAGATACGCAGTATTTT.